These 24 T cell receptor beta chains were sequenced from one sample in a study of T cell responses to AZD1222 COVID-19 vaccine. The protocol was immunoSEQ multiplex PCR, while the TCRdb copy is restricted to in-frame clones and leaves out a portion. Counted here are about 160,000 clones, 90% to 95% occurring once; the ten biggest clones make up over 1.5%. The sequencing used peripheral blood, collected on day 0 of AZD1222 vaccination. All receptors derive from an adult in good health.

The V call is TRBV3-1 (or the pseudogene TRBV3-2), the J call TRBJ1-5, with 7 bases that match TRBD1. The CDR3 consists of 18 residues. Trimming at V came to 3 bases and at J to 2 bases, leaving 13 bases not matched to a gene. CDR1 LGHDT and CDR2 YNNKEL come from the germline V gene (reference sequence). CDR3: CASSHPLQGRVGNQPQHF. For the CDR3, the DNA is TGTGCCAGCAGCCATCCCCTACAGGGGCGTGTTGGCAATCAGCCCCAGCATTTT.

The genes are TRBV4-3 and TRBJ1-3, with D hard to call. The CDR3 sequence is 17 residues long. Germline CDR1 LGHNA, CDR2 YSLEER. V was clipped by 0 bases and J by 0 bases, with 12 bases between them. In DNA form, the CDR3 reads TGCGCCAGCAGCCAAGATCTTGTTGGGCTCTCTGGAAACACCATATATTTT. It yields the protein CASSQDLVGLSGNTIYF.

This chain links TRBV5-1 with TRBJ2-7, with 8 bases matching TRBD2. This CDR3 contains 14 residues. The germline gives CDR1 SGHRS, CDR2 YFSETQ. The ends lost 6 bases at V and 3 bases at J; junction bases unmatched: 8. The DNA of the CDR3 is TGCGCCAGCAACCTTAGCGGGGACCTCTACGAGCAGTACTTC. Residues: CASNLSGDLYEQYF.

V is TRBV28 and J is TRBJ2-7, with a tentative D call TRBD1 (6 bases). Germline CDR1 MDHEN, CDR2 SYDVKM. This CDR3 comprises 16 residues. Trimming took off 6 bases at V and 0 bases at J, with 18 bases between the two ends. The CDR3 DNA follows: TGTGCCAGCAGAAAGGCTGGGGGCACCCGCTCCTACGAGCAGTACTTC. Translated: CASRKAGGTRSYEQYF.

The rearrangement uses TRBV3-1 (or the pseudogene TRBV3-2) and TRBJ1-2, with D possibly TRBD1 on 6 matching bases. Deletions cut 8 bases from V and 0 bases from J, with 16 bases between. Germline CDR1 LGHDT, CDR2 YNNKEL (reference sequence). The CDR3 extends over 15 amino acids. This CDR3 reads CASCEAGTPNYGYTF. The CDR3, as DNA: TGTGCCAGCTGCGAAGCCGGGACACCTAACTATGGCTACACCTTC.

This clone was seen a single time. The chain links TRBV7-9 to TRBJ2-7, with D perhaps TRBD2 (6 bases). V lost 5 bases and J 0 bases, leaving 14 bases between the germline ends. The germline V gene encodes CDR1 SEHNR and CDR2 FQNEAQ (reference sequence). The CDR3 has 15 amino acids. As DNA, the CDR3 is TGTGCCAGCAGCCGGAGCGGGCCAAGCTCCTACGAGCAGTACTTC. Residues: CASSRSGPSSYEQYF.

The chain uses TRBV30 and TRBJ1-5, with D unclear. CDR1 is GTSNPN, CDR2 SVGIG, per germline (reference sequence). The length of the CDR3 is 14 residues. The ends were cut back, 0 bases at V and 6 bases at J, with 12 bases in the middle. In DNA form, the CDR3 reads TGTGCCTGGAGTGTGGCAGTCAAAAGTCAGCCCCAGCATTTT. It yields the protein CAWSVAVKSQPQHF.

This clone was recorded only once. The genes are TRBV27 and TRBJ2-3, with 9 bases identical to TRBD2. The CDR3 loop spans 15 amino acids. With 1 base clipped from V and 4 bases from J, the junction kept 3 bases outside the gene matches. Germline V lookup: CDR1 MNHEY, CDR2 SMNVEV (reference sequence). For the CDR3, the DNA is TGTGCCAGCAGTTTATTTAGCGGGAGATCAGATACGCAGTATTTT. Protein: CASSLFSGRSDTQYF.

The chain combines TRBV15 with TRBJ2-7; D gene ambiguous. Trimming stripped 1 base from V and 9 bases from J, with 16 bases between. The V gene's germline CDR1 is LNHNV and CDR2 YYDKDF (reference sequence). CDR3 length equals 14 residues. The CDR3 DNA reads TGTGCCACCAGCAGAGTCGGATCCTACACGGGGCAGTACTTC. Amino acids: CATSRVGSYTGQYF.

V gene TRBV10-3 combines with J gene TRBJ1-1; TRBD1 is a possible D gene (5 bases). The length of the CDR3 is 16 residues. Germline CDR1 ENHRY, CDR2 SYGVKD. V lost 0 bases, J lost 4 bases, and 15 bases lay in between. CDR3 residues: CAISESIWDSFTEAFF. In DNA form, the CDR3 reads TGTGCCATCAGTGAGTCGATATGGGACTCTTTCACTGAAGCTTTCTTT.

The chain uses TRBV6-5 and TRBJ2-2; D possibly corresponds to TRBD2 (5 bases). This CDR3 contains 15 residues. Germline assignment: CDR1 MNHEY and CDR2 SVGAGI. V was trimmed by 8 bases and J by 2 bases, leaving 15 bases between them. The CDR3 here is CASRNPRLNTGELFF. CDR3 DNA: TGTGCCAGCCGGAATCCGCGACTAAACACCGGGGAGCTGTTTTTT.

The chain uses TRBV9 and TRBJ2-1; 7 bases are a match to TRBD2. This CDR3 is built from 15 residues. The germline CDR1 and CDR2 sequences are SGDLS and YYNGEE. V lost 0 bases and J lost 10; bases outside the gene matches: 10. The CDR3 region is CASSVGSGVPGEQFF. CDR3 sequence (DNA): TGTGCCAGCAGCGTAGGGAGCGGGGTCCCAGGGGAGCAGTTCTTC. The full variable domain, completed using reference TRBV9 and TRBJ2-1, is DSGVTQTPKHLITATGQRVTLRCSPRSGDLSVYWYQQSLDQGLQFLIQYYNGEERAKGNILERFSAQQFPDLHSELNLSSLELGDSALYFCASSVGSGVPGEQFFGPGTRLTVL.

The chain links TRBV4-3 to TRBJ1-1; no clear D gene. Germline CDR1 LGHNA, CDR2 YSLEER. With 2 bases removed from V and 1 base from J, the gap between germline ends came to 5 bases. This CDR3 is 13 amino acids long. CDR3: CASSQTENTEAFF. DNA of the CDR3: TGCGCCAGCAGCCAAACAGAGAACACTGAAGCTTTCTTT.

The chain joins TRBV9 to TRBJ2-7; D is perhaps TRBD2 (6 bases). Trimming removed 0 bases from V and 3 bases from J, with 10 bases in between. CDR1 and CDR2 (germline): SGDLS, YYNGEE. The CDR3 is 14 amino acids. CDR3 sequence reads: CASSVDSSGYEQYF. The CDR3 DNA reads as TGTGCCAGCAGCGTAGACAGTAGCGGCTACGAGCAGTACTTC.

V and J are TRBV5-4 and TRBJ2-7; 8 bases are shared with TRBD1. Unmatched junction bases numbered 10, after V lost 3 bases and J lost 5 bases. This CDR3 is 15 amino acids long. CDR1 SGHNT and CDR2 YYREEE come from the germline V gene (reference sequence). CDR3 in amino acids: CASSSHGQGVDEQYF. CDR3 bases: TGTGCCAGCAGCTCTCATGGACAGGGTGTTGACGAGCAGTACTTC.

J is TRBJ2-1 and V is TRBV27, with no clear D. The CDR3 is made up of 15 amino acids. CDR1 and CDR2 from the germline V gene are MNHEY and SMNVEV (reference sequence). Trimming removed 1 base at V and 4 bases at J, with 11 bases between. CDR3 loop: CASSLYAAGYNEQFF. The CDR3 DNA reads TGTGCCAGCAGTTTATACGCGGCAGGATACAATGAGCAGTTCTTC.

The chain couples TRBV30 to TRBJ1-1; 8 positions match TRBD1. This CDR3 contains 14 residues. Unmatched junction bases numbered 9, after V lost 4 bases and J lost 5 bases. CDR1 is GTSNPN and CDR2 is SVGIG in the germline V gene (reference sequence). The CDR3 is CAWNRGKAGTEAFF. For the CDR3, the DNA is TGTGCCTGGAACAGGGGGAAAGCTGGAACTGAAGCTTTCTTT.

This clone appeared a single time. This rearrangement joins TRBV7-6 to TRBJ2-2; D is perhaps TRBD1 or TRBD2 (5 bases each). Germline V gene sequence: CDR1 SGHVS, CDR2 FNYEAQ. The CDR3 covers 16 residues. Between the trimmed V and J ends, which lost 4 bases and 5 bases, there was a span of 17 bases. The CDR3 sequence is CASSSDLGVGTGELFF. CDR3 nucleotides: TGTGCCAGCAGCTCGGATCTGGGGGTTGGTACCGGGGAGCTGTTTTTT.

This chain connects TRBV7-2 to TRBJ1-4; the match to TRBD1 covers 9 bases. The CDR3 runs 15 residues. Germline-derived CDR1 and CDR2 are SGHTA and FQGNSA. Trimming at V came to 1 base and at J to 5 bases, leaving 2 bases not matched to a gene. CDR3 nucleotides: TGTGCCAGCAGCTTAGGTGGGACAGGGAATGAAAAACTGTTTTTT. This sequence encodes CASSLGGTGNEKLFF.

The chain uses TRBV6-5 and TRBJ1-5; 11 bases agree with TRBD1. V trimming: 6 bases; J trimming: 6 bases; junction bases outside the gene matches: 7. There are 15 residues in the CDR3. CDR1 and CDR2 from the germline V gene are MNHEY and SVGAGI. CDR3 in amino acids: CASSRGTGGPQPQHF. CDR3 bases: TGTGCCAGCAGCCGCGGGACAGGGGGACCTCAGCCCCAGCATTTT.

The rearrangement uses TRBV5-5 and TRBJ1-6, with no clear D. Germline V gene sequence: CDR1 SGHKS, CDR2 YYEKEE (reference sequence). V gave up 4 bases and J gave up 8 bases, with 16 bases separating them. The CDR3 is 15 residues long. For the CDR3, the DNA is TGTGCCAGCAGCCCCCAAGAGTCCCGGGATTCACCCCTCCACTTT. Its translation is CASSPQESRDSPLHF.

V usage is TRBV25-1 and J usage is TRBJ1-5, with 10 nucleotides matching TRBD1. In germline, CDR1 is MGHDK, CDR2 SYGVNS. Trimming took 4 bases from V and 6 from J; bases not matched to a gene: 3. This CDR3 is 14 amino acids long. In nucleotides, the CDR3 is TGTGCCAGCAGTGGGACAGGGGGAGGTCAGCCCCAGCATTTT. This sequence encodes CASSGTGGGQPQHF.

About this clone itself: At one end the junction does not follow the germline gene, possibly because of a read error. V gene TRBV18 combines with J gene TRBJ2-3, with D unresolved. In germline, CDR1 is KGHSH, CDR2 LQKENI. The CDR3 loop spans 13 amino acids. The CDR3 DNA follows: TGTGCCAGCTCAACACCAATATCCGATACGCAGTATTTT. This encodes CASSTPISDTQYF. Using reference TRBV18 and TRBJ2-3 for the parts outside the CDR3, the full variable domain is NAGVMQNPRHLVRRRGQEARLRCSPMKGHSHVYWYRQLPEEGLKFMVYLQKENIIDESGMPKERFSAEFPKEGPSILRIQQVVRGDSAAYFCASSTPISDTQYFGPGTRLTVL.

The chain uses TRBV7-8 and TRBJ1-1; TRBD1 might be the D (5 bases). There are 15 residues in the CDR3. CDR1 is SGHVS and CDR2 is FQNEAQ in the germline V gene. V was pared by 0 bases and J by 1 base, with 9 bases between. The CDR3, as DNA: TGTGCCAGCAGCTTAGCACCTCAGGGGAACACTGAAGCTTTCTTT. It translates to CASSLAPQGNTEAFF.